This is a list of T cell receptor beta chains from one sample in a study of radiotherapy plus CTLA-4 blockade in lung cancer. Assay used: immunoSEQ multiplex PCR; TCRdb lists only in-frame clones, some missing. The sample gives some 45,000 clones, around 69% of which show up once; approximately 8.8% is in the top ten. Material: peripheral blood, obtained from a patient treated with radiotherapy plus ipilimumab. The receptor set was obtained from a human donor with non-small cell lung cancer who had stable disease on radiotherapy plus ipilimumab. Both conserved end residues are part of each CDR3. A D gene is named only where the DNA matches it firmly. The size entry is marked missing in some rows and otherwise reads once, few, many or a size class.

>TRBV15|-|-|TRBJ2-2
TGTGCCACCAGCAGAGAAAAGGGAGTGCGAGGGGAGCTGTTTTTT
CATSREKGVRGELFF
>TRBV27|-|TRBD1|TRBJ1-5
TGTGCCAGCAGTTTATCGGGACGCGACAGGGTCGGGGAGCCCCAGCATTTT
CASSLSGRDRVGEPQHF
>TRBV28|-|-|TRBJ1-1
TGTGCCAGCAGTTTAGGAACGACTGAAGCTTTCTTT
CASSLGTTEAFF
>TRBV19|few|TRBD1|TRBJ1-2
TGTGCCAGTACCGGGACAGCAATTAACTATGGCTACACCTTC
CASTGTAINYGYTF
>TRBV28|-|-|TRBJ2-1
TGTGCCAGCAGTTATGCGGGGTCGGGGGTCAATGAGCAGTTCTTC
CASSYAGSGVNEQFF
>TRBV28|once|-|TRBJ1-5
TGTGCCAGCAGTTTAGATGCCGAGGGGGATCAGCCCCAGCATTTT
CASSLDAEGDQPQHF
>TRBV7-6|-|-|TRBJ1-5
TGTGCCAGCAGCTTAATCGGGGGCCAATCTAATCAGCCCCAGCATTTT
CASSLIGGQSNQPQHF
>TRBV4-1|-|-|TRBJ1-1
TGCGCCAGCAGCCAAGTGATAGACAGACTGAACACTGAAGCTTTCTTT
CASSQVIDRLNTEAFF
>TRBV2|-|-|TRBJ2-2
TGTGCCAGCAGTGCAAACAGGGTATCGAACACCGGGGAGCTGTTTTTT
CASSANRVSNTGELFF
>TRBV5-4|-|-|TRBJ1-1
TGTGCCAGCAGCTTCCGAACAGGGCCCTACACTGAAGCTTTCTTT
CASSFRTGPYTEAFF
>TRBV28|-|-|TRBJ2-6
TGTGCCAGCAGTCCGCCGACAGAGCTGGGGTCTGGGGCCAACGTCCTGACTTTC
CASSPPTELGSGANVLTF
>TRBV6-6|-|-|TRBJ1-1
TGTGCCAGCAGTTATAGGGGGTATACTGAAGCTTTCTTT
CASSYRGYTEAFF
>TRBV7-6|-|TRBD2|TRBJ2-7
TGTGCCAGCAGCTCGTCTAGCGGGGACTCCTACGAGCAGTACTTC
CASSSSSGDSYEQYF
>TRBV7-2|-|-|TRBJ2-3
TGTGCCAGCAGCTCCACGACAGGAACAGATACGCAGTATTTT
CASSSTTGTDTQYF
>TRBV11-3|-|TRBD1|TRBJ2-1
TGTGCCAGCAGCGCAAACAGGGGTACCTACAATGAGCAGTTCTTC
CASSANRGTYNEQFF
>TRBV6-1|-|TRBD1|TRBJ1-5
TGTGCCAGCAGGCAGACAGGGGGGGGGCAGCCCCAGCATTTT
CASRQTGGGQPQHF
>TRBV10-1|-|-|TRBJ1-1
TGCGCCAGCAGTGACAGAAACACTGAAGCTTTCTTT
CASSDRNTEAFF
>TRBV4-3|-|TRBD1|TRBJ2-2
TGCGCCAGCAGCCGCGGACAGGGTGCGAACACCGGGGAGCTGTTTTTT
CASSRGQGANTGELFF
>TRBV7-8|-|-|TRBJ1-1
TGTGCCAGCAGCCCCCGACAGACTATGAACACTGAAGCTTTCTTT
CASSPRQTMNTEAFF
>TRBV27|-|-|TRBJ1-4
TGTGCCAGCAGTTTATCGGACAAGGGAAAACTGTTTTTT
CASSLSDKGKLFF
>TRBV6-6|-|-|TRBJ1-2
TGTGCCAGCAATCCCCCGGGATCCCATGGCTACACCTTC
CASNPPGSHGYTF
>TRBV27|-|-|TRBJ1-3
TGTGCCAGCAGCGGGGGGACGGGATCAAGGAACACCATATATTTT
CASSGGTGSRNTIYF
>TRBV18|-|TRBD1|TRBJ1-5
TGTGCCAGCTCACCGGGACAGGGACAGCCCCAGCATTTT
CASSPGQGQPQHF
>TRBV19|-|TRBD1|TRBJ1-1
TGTGCCAGTTCCGGGACAGGTATTAGTGAAGCTTTCTTT
CASSGTGISEAFF
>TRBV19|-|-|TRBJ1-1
TGTGCCAGTAGTGAAGTGCGGTACACTGAAGCTTTCTTT
CASSEVRYTEAFF
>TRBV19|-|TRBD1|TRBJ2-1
TGTGCCAGTAGTATCCGAATAGGACAGGGGGGCCACAATGAGCAGTTCTTC
CASSIRIGQGGHNEQFF
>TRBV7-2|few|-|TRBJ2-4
TGTGCCAGCAGCTTACCGGGGCAGAGAAACATTCAGTACTTC
CASSLPGQRNIQYF
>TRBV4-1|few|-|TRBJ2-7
TGCGCCAGCAGCCAAGATCAGGGACTGGGGGAGCAGTACTTC
CASSQDQGLGEQYF
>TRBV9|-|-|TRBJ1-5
TGTGCCAACGGTGACAGGCGTCAGCCCCAGCATTTT
CANGDRRQPQHF
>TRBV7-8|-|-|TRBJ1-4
TGTGCCAGCAGCTTAGGGTCTTTCGCAACTAATGAAAAACTGTTTTTT
CASSLGSFATNEKLFF
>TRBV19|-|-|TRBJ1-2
TGTGCCAGTAGCCCCCCTTTGGGGAGTCGAGGCTACACCTTC
CASSPPLGSRGYTF
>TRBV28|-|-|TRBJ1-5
TGTGCCAGCAGTTCAAGGAATCAGCCCCAGCATTTT
CASSSRNQPQHF
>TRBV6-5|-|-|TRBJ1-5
TGTGCCAGCAGTTACGACAAGAATCAGCCCCAGCATTTT
CASSYDKNQPQHF
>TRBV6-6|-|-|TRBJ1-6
TGTGCCAGCTGTGGGGGGTTGCCACCCCTCCACTTT
CASCGGLPPLHF
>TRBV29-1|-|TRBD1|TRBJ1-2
TGCAGCGGGGGGACAGGGTCCAACTATGGCTACACCTTC
CSGGTGSNYGYTF
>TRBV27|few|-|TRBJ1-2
TGTGCCAGCAGTTTCGCAACCGGGACGGCAAACTATGGCTACACCTTC
CASSFATGTANYGYTF
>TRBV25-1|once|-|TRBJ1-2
TGTGCCAGCAGTGAATCCGGCCGGGGCAACTATGGCTACACCTTC
CASSESGRGNYGYTF
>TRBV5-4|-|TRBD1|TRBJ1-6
TGTGCCAGCAGCCCGGGGACAGGGATCCTGAGTTTCCCCCTCCACTTT
CASSPGTGILSFPLHF
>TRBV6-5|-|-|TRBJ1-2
TGTGCCAGCAGTTACTCAGGCAGCTACTATGGCTACACCTTC
CASSYSGSYYGYTF
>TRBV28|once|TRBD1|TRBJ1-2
TGTGCCAGCAGTTTCCGGGACAGCTATGGCTACACCTTC
CASSFRDSYGYTF
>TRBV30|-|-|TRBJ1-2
TGTGCCTGGAGTGCCCCTCAGGGAGGCTATGGCTACACCTTC
CAWSAPQGGYGYTF
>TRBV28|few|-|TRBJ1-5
TGTGCCAGCAGGTTACAGGTTTATAGCAATCAGCCCCAGCATTTT
CASRLQVYSNQPQHF
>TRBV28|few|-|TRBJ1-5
TGTGCCAGCAGTTTACACGGAGCTGATCAGCCCCAGCATTTT
CASSLHGADQPQHF
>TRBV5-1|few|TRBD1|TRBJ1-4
TGCGCCAGCAGACCCCATGACAGGGTTAATGAAAAACTGTTTTTT
CASRPHDRVNEKLFF
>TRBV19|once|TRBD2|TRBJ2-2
TGTGCCAGTAGTATTAGACTAGCGGGGGGTACGAACACCGGGGAGCTGTTTTTT
CASSIRLAGGTNTGELFF
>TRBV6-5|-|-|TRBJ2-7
TGTGCCAGCAACGACATCGACGGTTACGAGCAGTACTTC
CASNDIDGYEQYF
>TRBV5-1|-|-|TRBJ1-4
TGCGCCAGCAGCTTGAAAACTAATGAAAAACTGTTTTTT
CASSLKTNEKLFF
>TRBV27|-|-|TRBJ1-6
TGTGCCAGCAGTTCCCCATCGAGGAATTCACCCCTCCACTTT
CASSSPSRNSPLHF
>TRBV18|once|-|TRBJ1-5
TGTGCCAGCTCAAGACCCAATCAGCCCCAGCATTTT
CASSRPNQPQHF
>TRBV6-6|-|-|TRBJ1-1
TGTGCCTCCCGGCAGCCACTGAACACTGAAGCTTTCTTT
CASRQPLNTEAFF
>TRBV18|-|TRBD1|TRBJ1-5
TGTGCCAGCTCACCACCGAAAGGGACAGGGGGCGCGAATAACCAGCCCCAGCATTTT
CASSPPKGTGGANNQPQHF
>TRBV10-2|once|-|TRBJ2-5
TGCGCCAGCCGACTGGGAGAGACCCAGTACTTC
CASRLGETQYF
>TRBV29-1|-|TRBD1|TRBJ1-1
TGCAGCGTCCCGGGACAGGGACCCCCTGAAGCTTTCTTT
CSVPGQGPPEAFF
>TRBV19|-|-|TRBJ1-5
TGTGCCAGTAGTATCCTCAGGGAGACGGGGCAGCCCCAGCATTTT
CASSILRETGQPQHF
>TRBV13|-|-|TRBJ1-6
TGTGCCAGCAGCTTAAATACGGGCTCCTATAATTCACCCCTCCACTTT
CASSLNTGSYNSPLHF
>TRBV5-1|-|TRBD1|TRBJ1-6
TGCGCCAGCAGCCCCCGGGCCTCAGGGGGGACCTATAATTCACCCCTCCACTTT
CASSPRASGGTYNSPLHF